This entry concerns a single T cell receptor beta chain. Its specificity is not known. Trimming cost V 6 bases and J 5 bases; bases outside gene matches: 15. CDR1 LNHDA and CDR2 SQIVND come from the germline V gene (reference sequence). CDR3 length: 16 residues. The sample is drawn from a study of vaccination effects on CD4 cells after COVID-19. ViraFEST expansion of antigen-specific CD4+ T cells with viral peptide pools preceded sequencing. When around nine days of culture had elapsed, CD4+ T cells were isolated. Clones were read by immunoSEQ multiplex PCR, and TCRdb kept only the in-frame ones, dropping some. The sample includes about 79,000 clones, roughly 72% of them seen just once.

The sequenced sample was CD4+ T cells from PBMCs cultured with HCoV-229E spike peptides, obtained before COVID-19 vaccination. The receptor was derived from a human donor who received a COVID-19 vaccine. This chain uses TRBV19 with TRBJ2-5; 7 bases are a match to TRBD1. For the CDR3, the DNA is TGTGCCAGTAGGGGTACAGGGGACGGTTCTTATGAGACCCAGTACTTC. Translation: CASRGTGDGSYETQYF. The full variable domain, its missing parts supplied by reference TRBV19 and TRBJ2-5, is DGGITQSPKYLFRKEGQNVTLSCEQNLNHDAMYWYRQDPGQGLRLIYYSQIVNDFQKGDIAEGYSVSREKKESFPLTVTSAQKNPTAFYLCASRGTGDGSYETQYFGPGTRLLVL.